Following are 20 T cell receptor beta chains from one sample sequenced in a study of blood T cell repertoires in COVID-19. Clones were read by immunoSEQ multiplex PCR, and TCRdb kept only the in-frame ones, dropping some. Of approximately 26,000 clones listed, about 92% are singletons. Sequencing was done on a sample of peripheral blood. The receptor set was obtained from a human donor in a cohort sampled during active COVID-19.

The rearrangement links TRBV30 to TRBJ1-2; tentatively, D is TRBD1 (6 bases). V lost 0 bases to trimming and J lost 5 bases, with 13 bases between them. In germline, CDR1 is GTSNPN, CDR2 SVGIG (reference sequence). CDR3 length: 14 residues. For the CDR3, the DNA is TGTGCCTGGAGTGTAGGGGGACCCTATTATGGCTACACCTTC. It specifies CAWSVGGPYYGYTF. Full variable domain (rest looked up from reference TRBV30 and TRBJ1-2): SQTIHQWPATLVQPVGSPLSLECTVEGTSNPNLYWYRQAAGRGLQLLFYSVGIGQISSEVPQNLSASRPQDRQFILSSKKLLLSDSGFYLCAWSVGGPYYGYTFGSGTRLTVV.

The rearrangement links TRBV6-2 or TRBV6-3 to TRBJ1-6; no reliable D call. This CDR3 has 16 amino acids. V lost 6 bases and J lost 5, with 17 bases in between. CDR1 MNHEY and CDR2 SVGEGT come from the germline V gene. The CDR3 loop reads CASSPASGRNNSPLHF. DNA of the CDR3: TGTGCCAGCAGCCCCGCCTCGGGGAGGAATAATTCACCCCTCCACTTT.

This rearrangement joins TRBV2 to TRBJ2-5; D is possibly TRBD1 (6 bases). Germline CDR1 is SNHLY and CDR2 is FYNNEI. Trimming shortened V by 7 bases and J by 7 bases, and 22 bases separated the two germline ends. There are 15 residues in the CDR3. The CDR3 spells CASIGGQFLSGTQYF. The CDR3 region has the DNA TGTGCCAGCATTGGTGGACAGTTCTTATCTGGGACCCAGTACTTC.

This clone was observed once. The V call is TRBV5-1, the J call TRBJ2-3; D is perhaps TRBD2 (5 bases). The germline gives CDR1 SGHRS, CDR2 YFSETQ. V was shortened by 0 bases and J by 0 bases, with 11 bases between the two germline ends. The CDR3 loop spans 16 amino acids. This CDR3 is CASSLETGSSTDTQYF. CDR3 DNA sequence: TGCGCCAGCAGCTTGGAGACGGGGTCTAGCACAGATACGCAGTATTTT. Complete variable domain (other parts from reference TRBV5-1 and TRBJ2-3): KAGVTQTPRYLIKTRGQQVTLSCSPISGHRSVSWYQQTPGQGLQFLFEYFSETQRNKGNFPGRFSGRQFSNSRSEMNVSTLELGDSALYLCASSLETGSSTDTQYFGPGTRLTVL.

This chain joins TRBV6-1 and TRBJ1-2; the D is unclear. From germline, CDR1 is MNHNS and CDR2 SASEGT. V lost 2 bases to trimming and J lost 3 bases, with 7 bases between them. The CDR3 totals 13 residues. CDR3 sequence reads: CASSESEDYGYTF. The DNA of the CDR3 is TGTGCCAGCAGTGAATCAGAAGACTATGGCTACACCTTC.

This chain connects TRBV7-9 to TRBJ2-7, with a tentative D call TRBD2 (6 bases). The CDR3 length is 15 residues. Germline V CDR1 and CDR2: SEHNR, FQNEAQ (reference sequence). Trimming left V 4 bases short and J 5 bases short, with 18 bases between. In DNA, the CDR3 is TGTGCCAGCAGCTCCCAGGCCACGGGAGTTCACGAGCAGTACTTC. This codes for CASSSQATGVHEQYF.

This clone was seen a few times. This chain joins TRBV30 and TRBJ1-6, with a tentative D call TRBD1 (6 bases). Germline V CDR1 and CDR2: GTSNPN, SVGIG (reference sequence). This CDR3 has 15 amino acids. Between the trimmed V and J ends, which lost 3 bases and 0 bases, there was a span of 9 bases. CDR3 coding DNA: TGTGCCTGGAGACAACAGGGCTCCTATAATTCACCCCTCCACTTT. It encodes CAWRQQGSYNSPLHF.

The chain joins TRBV7-3 to TRBJ1-1; TRBD1 is a possible D gene (5 bases). Trimming pared 2 bases from V and 0 bases from J, leaving 7 bases between. The CDR3 loop spans 14 amino acids. The V gene's germline CDR1 is SGHTA and CDR2 FQGTGA. In DNA form, the CDR3 reads TGTGCCAGCAGCTTAGGGGGGTTGAACACTGAAGCTTTCTTT. Translating gives CASSLGGLNTEAFF.

The gene calls are TRBV7-2 and TRBJ1-5; D is uncertain. The V end lost 0 bases, the J end lost 2 bases, and 8 bases lay between the germline ends. The CDR3 length is 15 residues. The germline V gene encodes CDR1 SGHTA and CDR2 FQGNSA. The CDR3 protein is CASSLALSGNQPQHF. Written as DNA, the CDR3 is TGTGCCAGCAGCTTAGCCCTGAGCGGCAATCAGCCCCAGCATTTT.

This chain joins TRBV5-6 and TRBJ2-1; 16 nucleotides line up with TRBD2. Unmatched junction bases numbered 4, after V lost 2 bases and J lost 8 bases. Per germline, CDR1 SGHDT and CDR2 YYEEEE. The CDR3 extends over 16 amino acids. Written as DNA, the CDR3 is TGTGCCAGCAGCTTCTTAGGGACTAGCGGGAGGGATGAGCAGTTCTTC. As protein: CASSFLGTSGRDEQFF.

This sequence joins TRBV5-1 and TRBJ2-5; TRBD2 matches 12 bases. Germline V gives CDR1 SGHRS, CDR2 YFSETQ. CDR3 size: 18 residues. V lost 2 bases, J lost 3 bases, and 11 bases stayed unmatched. This CDR3 is CASSLGRTSGEAKETQYF. The CDR3 nucleotides are TGCGCCAGCAGCTTAGGACGGACTAGCGGGGAGGCGAAAGAGACCCAGTACTTC.

This clone turned up a few times. CDR3 DNA sequence: TGTGCCAGCAGCTTGGCACAGGGTGGCTCCTATAATTCACCCCTCCACTTT. Translating gives CASSLAQGGSYNSPLHF. V and J are TRBV5-5 and TRBJ1-6; perhaps TRBD1 as D (6 bases). The CDR3 consists of 17 residues. The germline gives CDR1 SGHKS, CDR2 YYEKEE (reference sequence). V was trimmed by 0 bases and J by 0 bases, leaving 10 bases between them. Full variable domain (rest looked up from reference TRBV5-5 and TRBJ1-6): DAGVTQSPTHLIKTRGQQVTLRCSPISGHKSVSWYQQVLGQGPQFIFQYYEKEERGRGNFPDRFSARQFPNYSSELNVNALLLGDSALYLCASSLAQGGSYNSPLHFGNGTRLTVT.

The rearrangement links TRBV5-1 to TRBJ2-2; TRBD2 might be the D (6 bases). The V gene's germline CDR1 is SGHRS and CDR2 YFSETQ. Trimming took 4 bases from V and 4 from J, leaving 14 bases between them. The CDR3 runs to 15 residues. CDR3 nucleotides: TGCGCCAGCAGCCCCCTAGCGCCCTTCACCGGGGAGCTGTTTTTT. It specifies CASSPLAPFTGELFF.

In this sample, this clone turned up once. The J gene is TRBJ2-7, the V gene TRBV9, with 8 positions matching TRBD1. V lost 0 bases to trimming and J lost 2 bases; unmatched junction nucleotides: 4. This CDR3 spans 15 amino acids. Per germline, CDR1 SGDLS and CDR2 YYNGEE. CDR3 protein: CASSVDAGGPYEQYF. In DNA, the CDR3 is TGTGCCAGCAGCGTAGATGCAGGGGGCCCCTACGAGCAGTACTTC.

The chain recombines TRBV6-5 with TRBJ1-1; 8 nucleotides agree with TRBD1. CDR3 size: 15 residues. The germline V gene has CDR1 MNHEY and CDR2 SVGAGI. V shed 5 bases and J 3 bases; nucleotides not matched to a gene: 8. CDR3 amino acids: CASSLQGQVYTEAFF. As DNA, the CDR3 is TGTGCCAGCAGTCTTCAGGGACAGGTCTACACTGAAGCTTTCTTT.

V and J are TRBV27 and TRBJ1-1; no reliable D call. The V end lost 8 bases, the J end lost 5 bases, and 15 bases lay between the germline ends. Germline V gene data show CDR1 as MNHEY and CDR2 as SMNVEV (reference sequence). This CDR3 region has 13 residues. In DNA, the CDR3 is TGTGCCAGCCGGGAGGGCGAAAGGACTGAAGCTTTCTTT. Protein product: CASREGERTEAFF.

The chain combines TRBV6-5 with TRBJ2-1, with 8 bases that match TRBD2. V was pared by 0 bases and J by 5 bases, with 6 bases of the junction left unmatched. This CDR3 has 16 amino acids. In germline, CDR1 is MNHEY, CDR2 SVGAGI. CDR3 sequence (DNA): TGTGCCAGCAGTTACTCCGGGGGGGCGCTCCACAATGAGCAGTTCTTC. Translated: CASSYSGGALHNEQFF.

On this clone: Sequence at one end of the junction differs from germline and may be a read error. This chain uses TRBV11-3 with TRBJ1-1; D is perhaps TRBD1 (5 bases). The CDR3 sequence is 14 residues long. Germline CDR1 is SGHNT and CDR2 is YENEEA. CDR3 in amino acids: CASSLRSGNAEAFF. CDR3 DNA sequence: TGTGCCAGCAGCTTAAGATCAGGGAACGCTGAAGCTTTCTTT.

The chain combines TRBV27 with TRBJ1-1; 9 bases map to TRBD1. The CDR3 length is 14 residues. Germline CDR1 reads MNHEY; CDR2 reads SMNVEV (reference sequence). Trimming at V came to 6 bases and at J to 5 bases, leaving 7 bases not matched to a gene. The CDR3 region has the DNA TGTGCCAGCAGCCCAGGACAGGGGATAACTGAAGCTTTCTTT. This translates into CASSPGQGITEAFF.

The CDR3 protein is CATSDFRADTQYF. In DNA form, the CDR3 reads TGTGCCACCAGTGATTTCCGGGCAGATACGCAGTATTTT. The rearrangement links TRBV24-1 to TRBJ2-3; D not certain. The CDR3 runs to 13 residues. Germline CDR1 is KGHDR and CDR2 is SFDVKD. V was cut by 1 base and J by 4 bases, with 5 bases left in between.